This TCR beta chain was retrieved from a study of monozygotic twins with inflammatory bowel disease. The CDR3 has 14 residues. CDR1 WSHSY and CDR2 SAAADI come from the germline V gene. Points on this clonotype: Its target is unknown.

Nested amplification of TCRalpha and TCRbeta cDNA involved two PCRs of around 15 and 9 cycles. TCRdb re-called the 5' RACE reads; one entry per CDR3 protein, DNA not given. This sample's clone table lists 350,000 to 500,000 distinct CDR3 sequences. Points from the study as a whole: Reduced clonotype sharing with other individuals was observed in IBD patients relative to healthy twins, especially with disease activity.

The TCR comes from a human donor with ulcerative colitis or Crohn's disease, or a healthy co-twin of an affected twin (not recorded which). Sequencing was done on a sample of blood. The chain is built from TRBV10-2 and TRBJ2-1; the D call of TRBD1 rests on TCRdb alone, since no DNA is present to check it. CDR3 loop: CASSEQGAAVAGFF.